The source of this T cell receptor beta chain is a study of T cell responses to AZD1222 COVID-19 vaccine. The germline V gene has CDR1 MRHNA and CDR2 SNTAGT. With V trimmed by 6 bases and J by 6 bases, 6 bases remained unmatched. The CDR3 is 14 amino acids. Sequenced by immunoSEQ multiplex PCR; TCRdb stores in-frame clones only, minus some. The table includes more than 110,000 clones, just under 95% detected once. Sequenced here: peripheral blood, sampled on day 0 of AZD1222 vaccination. V and J are TRBV6-4 and TRBJ2-1, with 9 bases that match TRBD1. The receptor's source is an adult in good health. The CDR3 DNA reads TGTGCCAGCAGCCGGGACAGGGTTTTCAATGAGCAGTTCTTC. Encoded protein: CASSRDRVFNEQFF.